This T cell receptor (beta chain) was identified in a study of cytomegalovirus exposure and HLA in healthy donors listed by TCRdb under 2017. Broadly, across the study: A later analysis indicated that the 95 to 150 validation repertoires were generated on the platform also employed for the 670 or so repertoires of the first cohort. The aim of the study was to test whether cataloging public T cell receptors could identify signatures of past pathogen exposure. The study combined high-throughput TCR immunosequencing, statistical association of individual TCRs with disease status, and machine learning to predict cytomegalovirus infection status. Besides the first cohort of hundreds of subjects, a separate validation cohort made up of 90 to 150 different subjects was used.

With regard to this clone: The antigen this receptor binds is unknown. No much larger clone exists at a distance of one base, and base qualities are not known.

Separate from the approximately 700-subject first cohort, the validation cohort of roughly 120 subjects was the group to which the donors belonged. There are 16 amino acids in the CDR3, from cysteine to phenylalanine inclusive. Of all the DNA, just the CDR3 is kept, 48 bases in frame from base 1. The trim is 7 bases for V and 6 bases for J, with a gap of 24 bases between the germline ends. CDR1 SGHTA and CDR2 FQGNSA were looked up in the germline V gene. The method was the immunoSEQ multiplex PCR assay. The authors' analysis ran thus. A statistical classification framework was built for diagnosing cytomegalovirus status from the catalog of TCR beta chain sequences. In TCRdb, the immuneACCESS table is reduced to in-frame sequences with V and J assigned. These tables do not hold every clone; where another copy was compared, an unresolved V gene accounts for under half, and the others remain unexplained. The V and J calls and clone size are taken from that table; D and trimming were inferred from the DNA. A total of 50,000 to 65,000 clones appear in this sample, 96% of them only once. 1% to 1.5% of the sample goes to the ten largest clones.

What the work shows at the level of the full study, not this receptor alone: The study gave a list of some 150 TCR beta chains associated with cytomegalovirus. The classifier was reported to diagnose cytomegalovirus status with high specificity and sensitivity in both the original and validation cohorts. The validation cohort had no HLA typing available for a later analysis, so co-occurrence within that cohort was assessed over all 110 or so repertoires. The authors suggested that the approach could potentially be generalized to other disease states and immunological phenotypes. Subsequent analysis determined that TCRs grouped into clusters in the first cohort also showed a tendency toward co-occurrence across the approximately 110 validation repertoires, and approximately 93% of cluster scores exceeded 0. While some public TCRs were present in many individuals, most TCR sequences turned up only very rarely across donors. In vitro tests confirmed that a few of the cytomegalovirus-associated TCR beta chains recognize cytomegalovirus antigens.

The rearranged segments are TRBV7-2 and TRBJ1-2; TRBD1 might be the D gene, on 5 matching bases. This TCR was recovered from a woman aged 18-29 years in good health and CMV-seronegative. The sequenced sample was PBMCs. The sequenced DNA: TGTGCCAGCACCCAGCTGGGGCAGCAAGATCCGAATGGCTACACCTTC. Its protein reads: CASTQLGQQDPNGYTF.